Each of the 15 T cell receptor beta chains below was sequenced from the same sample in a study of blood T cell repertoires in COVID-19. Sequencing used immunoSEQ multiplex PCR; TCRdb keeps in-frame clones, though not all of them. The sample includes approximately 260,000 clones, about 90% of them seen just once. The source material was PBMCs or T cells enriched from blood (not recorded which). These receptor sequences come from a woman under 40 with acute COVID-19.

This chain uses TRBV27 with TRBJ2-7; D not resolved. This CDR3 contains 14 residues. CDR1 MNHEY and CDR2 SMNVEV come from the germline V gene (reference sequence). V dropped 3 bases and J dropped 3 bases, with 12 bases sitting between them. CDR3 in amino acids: CASSFPRGDYEQYF. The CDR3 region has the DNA TGTGCCAGCAGTTTCCCCCGCGGAGACTACGAGCAGTACTTC.

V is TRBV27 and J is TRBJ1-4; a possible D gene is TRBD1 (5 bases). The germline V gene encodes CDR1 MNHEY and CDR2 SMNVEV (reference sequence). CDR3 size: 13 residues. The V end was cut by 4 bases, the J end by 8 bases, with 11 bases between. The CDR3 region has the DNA TGTGCCAGCAGTTCCAGGGCCGGGGAAAAACTGTTTTTT. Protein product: CASSSRAGEKLFF.

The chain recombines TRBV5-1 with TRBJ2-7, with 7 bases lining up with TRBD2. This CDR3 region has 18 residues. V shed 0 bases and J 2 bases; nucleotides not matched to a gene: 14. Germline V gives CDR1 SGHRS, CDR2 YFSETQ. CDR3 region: CASSLGRGLAVTAYEQYF. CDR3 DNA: TGCGCCAGCAGCTTGGGTCGGGGCCTAGCGGTTACCGCCTACGAGCAGTACTTC.

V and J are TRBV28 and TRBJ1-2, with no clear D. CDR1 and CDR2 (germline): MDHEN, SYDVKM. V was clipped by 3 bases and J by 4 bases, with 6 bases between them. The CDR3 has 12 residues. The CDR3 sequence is CASSFNSYGYTF. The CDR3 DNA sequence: TGTGCCAGCAGTTTTAATAGCTATGGCTACACCTTC.

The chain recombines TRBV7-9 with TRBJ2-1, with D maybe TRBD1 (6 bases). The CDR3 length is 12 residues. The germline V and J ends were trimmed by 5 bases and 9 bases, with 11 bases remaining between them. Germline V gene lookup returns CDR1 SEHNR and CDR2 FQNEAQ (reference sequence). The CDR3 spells CASSLDRSEQFF. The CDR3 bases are TGTGCCAGCAGCCTCGACAGGAGTGAGCAGTTCTTC.

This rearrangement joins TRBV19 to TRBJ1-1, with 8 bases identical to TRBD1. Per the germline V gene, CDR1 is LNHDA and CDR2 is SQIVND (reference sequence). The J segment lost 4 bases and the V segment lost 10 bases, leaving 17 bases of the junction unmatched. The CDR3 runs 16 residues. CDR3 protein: CATSAGGFSFRTEAFF. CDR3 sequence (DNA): TGTGCCACCTCGGCAGGGGGCTTTTCTTTTCGCACTGAAGCTTTCTTT. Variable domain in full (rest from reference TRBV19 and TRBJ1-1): DGGITQSPKYLFRKEGQNVTLSCEQNLNHDAMYWYRQDPGQGLRLIYYSQIVNDFQKGDIAEGYSVSREKKESFPLTVTSAQKNPTAFYLCATSAGGFSFRTEAFFGQGTRLTVV.

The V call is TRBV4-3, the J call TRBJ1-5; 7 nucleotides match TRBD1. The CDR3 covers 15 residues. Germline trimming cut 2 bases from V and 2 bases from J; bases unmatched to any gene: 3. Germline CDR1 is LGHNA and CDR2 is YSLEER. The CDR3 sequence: CASSQTTGGNQPQHF. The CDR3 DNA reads TGCGCCAGCAGCCAAACCACAGGGGGCAATCAGCCCCAGCATTTT.

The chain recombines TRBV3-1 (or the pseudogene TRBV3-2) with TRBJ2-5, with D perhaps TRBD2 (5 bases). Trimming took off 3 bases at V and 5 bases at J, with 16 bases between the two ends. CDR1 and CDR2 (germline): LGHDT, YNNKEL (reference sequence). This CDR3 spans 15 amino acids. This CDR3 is CASSHLSARVETQYF. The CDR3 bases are TGTGCCAGCAGCCATTTATCGGCGAGGGTTGAGACCCAGTACTTC.

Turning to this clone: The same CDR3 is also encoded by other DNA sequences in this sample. The CDR3 region is CASSYGGGQPQHF. CDR3 nucleotides: TGTGCCAGCAGTTATGGGGGAGGGCAGCCCCAGCATTTT. The gene calls are TRBV6-5 and TRBJ1-5; D possibly corresponds to TRBD1 (5 bases). V dropped 3 bases and J dropped 7 bases, with 10 bases sitting between them. The CDR3 spans 13 residues. CDR1 MNHEY and CDR2 SVGAGI come from the germline V gene.

The CDR3 reads CASSKDFGERPAGGLQPQHF. CDR3 nucleotide sequence: TGTGCCAGCAGCAAAGATTTCGGTGAGAGGCCCGCGGGAGGTCTACAGCCCCAGCATTTT. J is TRBJ1-5 and V is TRBV21-1. TRBV21-1 represents a pseudogene. The CDR3 spans 20 residues.

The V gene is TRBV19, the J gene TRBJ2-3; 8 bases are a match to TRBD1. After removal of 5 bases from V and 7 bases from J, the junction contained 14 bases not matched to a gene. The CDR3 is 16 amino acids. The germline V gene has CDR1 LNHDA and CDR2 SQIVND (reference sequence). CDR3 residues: CASSPRGSGGVNTQYF. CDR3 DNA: TGTGCCAGTAGTCCGAGGGGGTCAGGGGGCGTAAATACGCAGTATTTT.

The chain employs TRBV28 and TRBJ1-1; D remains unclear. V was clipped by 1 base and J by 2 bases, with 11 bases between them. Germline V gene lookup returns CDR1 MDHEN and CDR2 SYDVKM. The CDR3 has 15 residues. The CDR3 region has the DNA TGTGCCAGCAGTTTATTTGTGCAGACAAACACTGAAGCTTTCTTT. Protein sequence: CASSLFVQTNTEAFF. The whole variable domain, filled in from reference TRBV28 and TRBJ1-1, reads DVKVTQSSRYLVKRTGEKVFLECVQDMDHENMFWYRQDPGLGLRLIYFSYDVKMKEKGDIPEGYSVSREKKERFSLILESASTNQTSMYLCASSLFVQTNTEAFFGQGTRLTVV.

The CDR3 is CAPRDRGDTQYF. Here the CDR3 DNA reads TGTGCCCCCCGGGACAGGGGAGATACGCAGTATTTT. The chain is built from TRBV2 and TRBJ2-3; 10 bases map to TRBD1. The germline V gene has CDR1 SNHLY and CDR2 FYNNEI. After removal of 11 bases from V and 5 bases from J, the junction contained 4 bases not matched to a gene. CDR3 size: 12 residues.

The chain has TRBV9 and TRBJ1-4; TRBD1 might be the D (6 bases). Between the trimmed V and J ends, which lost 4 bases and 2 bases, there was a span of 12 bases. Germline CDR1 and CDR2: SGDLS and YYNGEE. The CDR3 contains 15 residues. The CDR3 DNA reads TGTGCCAGCAGCAACAGGGTAGGGACTAATGAAAAACTGTTTTTT. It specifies CASSNRVGTNEKLFF.

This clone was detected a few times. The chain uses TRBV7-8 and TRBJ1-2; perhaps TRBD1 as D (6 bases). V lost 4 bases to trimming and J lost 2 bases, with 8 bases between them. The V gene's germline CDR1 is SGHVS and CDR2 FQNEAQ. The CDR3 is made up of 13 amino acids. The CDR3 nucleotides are TGTGCCAGCAGCTCCGGACAGAACTATGGCTACACCTTC. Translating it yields CASSSGQNYGYTF.